Below, one TCR beta chain is given with its context. The target of this receptor is not known. There are no base qualities to consult, and no much larger clone falls within one base. This sample was included in a study of T cell responses to AZD1222 COVID-19 vaccine (dated by TCRdb to the early 2020s). At the level of the whole study: AZD1222 recipients given second doses at about 4 weeks or at about 12 weeks were pooled, since spike-specific TCR depth and breadth were not found to differ between the two schedules. A total of 233 trial participants underwent TCR sequencing, of whom about 200 had received two doses of AZD1222 and approximately 25 had received two doses of the MenACWY control vaccine. Trial participants were enrolled by age into 18-55, 56-69 and 70-plus year subgroups, with around 150, 28 and 57 TCR-sequenced participants respectively.

The time point label, as the study defines it: baseline before first vaccination. Vaccinee samples came from UK trials COV001 and COV002, including a single-blind randomized controlled phase 2/3 trial of AZD1222 (ChAdOx1 nCoV-19) in healthy adults. For TCRbeta chain sequencing, PBMC samples were collected from trial participants at day 0 and at day 28 after the second dose. Beyond this particular receptor, the publication reports: Epitopes outside the regions mutated in the B.1.351 and B.1.1.7 variants were reportedly recognized by nearly half of the unique spike-specific TCRs. Spike-specific TCR breadth and depth rose significantly after two AZD1222 doses compared with day 0 and with MenACWY recipients. Only a handful of AZD1222 recipients were SARS-CoV-2 seropositive at baseline, limiting conclusions about previously exposed vaccinees. The 56-69-year group was small, and its depth increase did not reach significance, likely because of low power. Because no day 14 peak-response samples were available, repertoires were characterized only after the peak T cell response. Participants were mostly white British and included more females than males, and it was suggested by the authors that clonal diversity may have been underestimated. The whole spike protein was spanned by vaccine-associated CD4 TCRs, and dominant responses were seen in regions 160-218 and 743-854.

The CDR3 regions of human TCRbeta chains were analyzed by immunosequencing. The authors processed their data as follows. Repertoire TCRs were matched against a reference library of SARS-CoV-2-specific TCRs generated with the MIRA antigen-specificity platform. Breadth was defined as the fraction of unique TCRs that were SARS-CoV-2-associated, and depth was defined as the fraction of total T cells that were SARS-CoV-2-associated. Each spike-specific TCR was assigned to its reactive spike region and to a CD4 or CD8 class using the MIRA data. Log10-transformed breadth and depth values were compared by one-way ANOVA with Sidak's multiple comparisons tests. In TCRdb, the immuneACCESS table is reduced to in-frame sequences with V and J assigned. These tables do not hold every clone; where another copy was compared, an unresolved V gene accounts for under half, and the others remain unexplained. V, J and clone size are taken as reported in that table, and D and trimming were inferred from the DNA itself. The sample contains about 140,000 clones, 92% of them found a single time. About 3% of the sample is in the top ten clones.

The source is an adult in good health. Specimen: peripheral blood, collected on day 0 of AZD1222 vaccination.

The DNA is TGCGCCAGCAGCCGGGGGTCAGGGGGTTCACCCCTCCACTTT. This is translated as CASSRGSGGSPLHF. The sequence links TRBV5-1 to TRBJ1-6; 7 of the junction bases match TRBD1. After removal of 4 bases from V and 9 bases from J, the junction retains 7 bases not matched to a gene. Via the germline V gene, CDR1 is SGHRS and CDR2 YFSETQ. The CDR3 starts with the cysteine, ends with the phenylalanine, and has 14 residues. The sequence is cut down to CDR3 DNA, 42 bases in frame from base 1.